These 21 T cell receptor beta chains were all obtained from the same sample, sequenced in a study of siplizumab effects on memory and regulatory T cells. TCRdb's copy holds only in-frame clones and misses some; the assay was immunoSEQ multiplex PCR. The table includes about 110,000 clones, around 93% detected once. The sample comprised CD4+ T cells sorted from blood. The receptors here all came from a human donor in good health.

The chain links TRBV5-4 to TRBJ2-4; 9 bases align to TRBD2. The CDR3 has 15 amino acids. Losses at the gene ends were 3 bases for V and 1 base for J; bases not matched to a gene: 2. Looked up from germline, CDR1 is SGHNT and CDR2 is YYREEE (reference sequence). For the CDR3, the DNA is TGTGCCAGCAGCTCGGCGGGAGGGGCCAAAAACATTCAGTACTTC. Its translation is CASSSAGGAKNIQYF.

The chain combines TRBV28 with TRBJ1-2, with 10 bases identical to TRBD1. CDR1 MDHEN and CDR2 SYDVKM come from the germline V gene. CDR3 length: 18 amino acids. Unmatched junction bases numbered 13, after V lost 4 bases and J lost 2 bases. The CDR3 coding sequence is TGTGCCAGCAGTTACCCTCCCGGGACAGGGGAACGCAACTATGGCTACACCTTC. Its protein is CASSYPPGTGERNYGYTF.

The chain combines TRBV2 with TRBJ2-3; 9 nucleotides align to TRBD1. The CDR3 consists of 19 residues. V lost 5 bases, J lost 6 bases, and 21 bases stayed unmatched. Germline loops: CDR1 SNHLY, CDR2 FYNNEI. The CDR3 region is CASSRAGQGSAGSRDTQYF. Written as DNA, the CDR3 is TGTGCCAGCAGTAGGGCGGGACAGGGATCGGCCGGGAGCCGTGATACGCAGTATTTT.

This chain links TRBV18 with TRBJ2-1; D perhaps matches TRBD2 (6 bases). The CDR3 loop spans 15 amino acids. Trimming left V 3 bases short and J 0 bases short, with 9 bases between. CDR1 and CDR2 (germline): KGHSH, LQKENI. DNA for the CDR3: TGTGCCAGCTCACCCGCGGGGAGCTCCTACAATGAGCAGTTCTTC. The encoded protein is CASSPAGSSYNEQFF.

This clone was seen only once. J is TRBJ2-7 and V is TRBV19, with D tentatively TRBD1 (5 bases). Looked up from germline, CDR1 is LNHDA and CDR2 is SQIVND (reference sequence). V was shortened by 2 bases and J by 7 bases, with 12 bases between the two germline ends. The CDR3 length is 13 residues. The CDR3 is CASSITYSGEQYF. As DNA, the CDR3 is TGTGCCAGTAGTATAACGTATTCAGGGGAGCAGTACTTC.

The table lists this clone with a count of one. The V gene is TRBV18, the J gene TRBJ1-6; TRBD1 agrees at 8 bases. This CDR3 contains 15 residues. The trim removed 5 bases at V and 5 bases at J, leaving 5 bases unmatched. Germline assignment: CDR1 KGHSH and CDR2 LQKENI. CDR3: CASSAMTGDNSPLHF. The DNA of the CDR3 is TGTGCCAGCTCAGCTATGACAGGGGATAATTCACCCCTCCACTTT.

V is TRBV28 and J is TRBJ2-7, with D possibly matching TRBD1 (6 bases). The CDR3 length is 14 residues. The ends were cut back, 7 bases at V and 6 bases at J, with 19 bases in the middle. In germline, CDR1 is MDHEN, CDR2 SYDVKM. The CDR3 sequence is CASTKTLGALEQYF. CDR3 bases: TGTGCCAGCACCAAAACCTTGGGGGCACTCGAGCAGTACTTC.

The CDR3 nucleotides read TGTGCCAGCAGTTACAGGAACTCCTACGAGCAGTACTTC. This gives the protein CASSYRNSYEQYF. This rearrangement joins TRBV11-2 to TRBJ2-7; tentative D call: TRBD1 (5 bases). Germline V lookup: CDR1 SGHAT, CDR2 FQNNGV. CDR3 length: 13 amino acids. V lost 6 bases and J 0 bases, leaving 9 bases between the germline ends.

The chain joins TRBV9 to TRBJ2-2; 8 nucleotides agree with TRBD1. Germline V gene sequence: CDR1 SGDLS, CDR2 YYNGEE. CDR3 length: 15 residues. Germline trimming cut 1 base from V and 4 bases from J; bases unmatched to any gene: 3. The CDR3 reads CASSVRQGSTGELFF. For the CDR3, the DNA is TGTGCCAGCAGCGTACGACAGGGGAGCACCGGGGAGCTGTTTTTT.

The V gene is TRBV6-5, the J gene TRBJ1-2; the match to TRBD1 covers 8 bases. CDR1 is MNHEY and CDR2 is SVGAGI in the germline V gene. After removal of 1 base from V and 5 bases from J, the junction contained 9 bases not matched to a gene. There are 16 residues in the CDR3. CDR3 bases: TGTGCCAGCAGTTACTGGGTACAGGGGGGCGAGTATGGCTACACCTTC. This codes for CASSYWVQGGEYGYTF.

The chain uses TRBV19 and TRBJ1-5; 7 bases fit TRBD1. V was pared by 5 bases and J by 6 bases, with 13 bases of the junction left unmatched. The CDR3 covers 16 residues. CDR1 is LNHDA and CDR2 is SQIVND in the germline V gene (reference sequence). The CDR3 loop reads CASSVPPGQFGQPQHF. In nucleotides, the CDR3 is TGTGCCAGTAGTGTACCTCCGGGACAGTTCGGTCAGCCCCAGCATTTT.

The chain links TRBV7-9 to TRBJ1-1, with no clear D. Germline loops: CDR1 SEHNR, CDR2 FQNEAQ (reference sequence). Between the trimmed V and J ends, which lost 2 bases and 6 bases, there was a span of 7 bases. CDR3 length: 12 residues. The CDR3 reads CASSLSRSEAFF. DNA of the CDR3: TGTGCCAGCAGCTTATCTCGCTCTGAAGCTTTCTTT. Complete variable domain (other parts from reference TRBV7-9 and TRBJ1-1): DTGVSQNPRHKITKRGQNVTFRCDPISEHNRLYWYRQTLGQGPEFLTYFQNEAQLEKSRLLSDRFSAERPKGSFSTLEIQRTEQGDSAMYLCASSLSRSEAFFGQGTRLTVV.

CDR3 protein: CASSDRTGVGNQPQHF. The CDR3 nucleotides read TGTGCCAGCAGTGATCGGACAGGGGTAGGCAATCAGCCCCAGCATTTT. The rearrangement uses TRBV2 and TRBJ1-5; 9 nucleotides align to TRBD1. This CDR3 contains 16 residues. Germline CDR1 is SNHLY and CDR2 is FYNNEI. J gave up 2 bases and V 3 bases, and 5 bases lay outside the gene matches.

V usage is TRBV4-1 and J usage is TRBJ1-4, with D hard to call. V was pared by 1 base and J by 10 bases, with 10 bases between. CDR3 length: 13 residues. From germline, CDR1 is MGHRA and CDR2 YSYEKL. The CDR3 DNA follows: TGCGCCAGCAGCCAAGCAACAGTCGGAAAACTGTTTTTT. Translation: CASSQATVGKLFF.

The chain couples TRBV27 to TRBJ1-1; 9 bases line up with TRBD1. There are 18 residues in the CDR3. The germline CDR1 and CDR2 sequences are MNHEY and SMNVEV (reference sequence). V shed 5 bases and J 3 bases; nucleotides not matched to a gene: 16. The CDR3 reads CASSLAGWTGEGDTEAFF. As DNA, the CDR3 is TGTGCCAGCAGTCTGGCTGGGTGGACAGGGGAAGGGGACACTGAAGCTTTCTTT.

CDR3: CASGPLTGELFF. CDR3 bases: TGTGCCAGTGGCCCCCTCACCGGGGAGCTGTTTTTT. This rearrangement joins TRBV25-1 to TRBJ2-2; D remains unclear. The CDR3 consists of 12 residues. Germline CDR1 is MGHDK and CDR2 is SYGVNS. V gave up 9 bases and J gave up 4 bases, with 9 bases separating them.

The CDR3 region has the DNA TGTGCCATCAGTGCTTCAGGGTCCGGGGAGCTGTTTTTT. This encodes CAISASGSGELFF. The V call is TRBV10-3, the J call TRBJ2-2, with D possibly matching TRBD1 (5 bases). The CDR3 contains 13 residues. Trimming removed 4 bases from V and 6 bases from J, with 9 bases in between. CDR1 ENHRY and CDR2 SYGVKD come from the germline V gene.

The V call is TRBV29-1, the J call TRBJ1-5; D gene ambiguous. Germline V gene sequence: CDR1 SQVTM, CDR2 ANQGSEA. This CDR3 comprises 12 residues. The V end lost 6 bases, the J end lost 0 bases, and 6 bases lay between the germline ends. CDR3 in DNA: TGCAGCGTCAAAGATAGCAATCAGCCCCAGCATTTT. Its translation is CSVKDSNQPQHF.

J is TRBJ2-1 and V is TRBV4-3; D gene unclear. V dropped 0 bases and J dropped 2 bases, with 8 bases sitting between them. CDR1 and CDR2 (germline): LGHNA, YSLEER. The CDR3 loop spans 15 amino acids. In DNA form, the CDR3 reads TGCGCCAGCAGCCAAGATGTACAGCCCTACAATGAGCAGTTCTTC. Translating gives CASSQDVQPYNEQFF.

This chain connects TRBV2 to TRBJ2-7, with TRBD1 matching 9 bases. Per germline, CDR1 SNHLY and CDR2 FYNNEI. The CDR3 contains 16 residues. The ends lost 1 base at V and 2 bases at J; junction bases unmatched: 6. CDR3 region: CASSEVGTGKTYEQYF. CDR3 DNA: TGTGCCAGCAGTGAAGTGGGGACAGGGAAGACCTACGAGCAGTACTTC.

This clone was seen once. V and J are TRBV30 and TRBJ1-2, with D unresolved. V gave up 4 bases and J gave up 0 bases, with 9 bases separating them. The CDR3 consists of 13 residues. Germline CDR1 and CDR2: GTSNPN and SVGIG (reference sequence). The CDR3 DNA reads TGTGCCTGGACCCCTTTGGCTAACTATGGCTACACCTTC. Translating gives CAWTPLANYGYTF. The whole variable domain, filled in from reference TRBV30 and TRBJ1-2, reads SQTIHQWPATLVQPVGSPLSLECTVEGTSNPNLYWYRQAAGRGLQLLFYSVGIGQISSEVPQNLSASRPQDRQFILSSKKLLLSDSGFYLCAWTPLANYGYTFGSGTRLTVV.